This T cell receptor (beta chain) was profiled in a study of CD8 T cells in ankylosing spondylitis. Germline V gene lookup returns CDR1 ENHRY and CDR2 SYGVKD. With V trimmed by 2 bases and J by 6 bases, 2 bases remained unmatched. The CDR3 is made up of 15 amino acids. This clonotype showed up many times. TCRdb processed the 5' RACE reads anew with MiXCR; each CDR3 protein has one entry. Of around 230,000 distinct CDR3 sequences listed, approximately 8.4% are singletons. Sequencing was done on a sample of blood, either unsorted or a sorted T cell fraction (not recorded which). This receptor was taken from a female donor with ankylosing spondylitis or in good health (not recorded which). The gene calls are TRBV10-3 and TRBJ2-2; 11 bases align to TRBD2. CDR3 nucleotides: TGTGCCATCAGTGAGGGACTAGCGGGTCCCGGGGAGCTGTTTTTT. Translating it yields CAISEGLAGPGELFF.